This T cell receptor beta chain was documented in a study of blood T cell repertoires in COVID-19. V lost 1 base, J lost 8 bases, and 15 bases lay in between. Looked up from germline, CDR1 is SGHAT and CDR2 is FQNNGV. This CDR3 contains 16 residues. The study recruited people aged roughly 18 to 100 years across about 25 US areas. In the authors' methods: Estimation of nucleated cell counts relied on the amplification of reference gene primers. TCRdb's copy holds only in-frame clones and misses some; the assay was immunoSEQ multiplex PCR. That table supplies the V and J calls and clone size; D and trimming were determined from the DNA. The table has 130,000 to 150,000 clones, 80% to 90% seen once.

The receptor was isolated from a man in his fifties or sixties who had recovered from COVID-19. The sample taken for sequencing was PBMCs or T cells enriched from blood (not recorded which). J is TRBJ1-6 and V is TRBV11-2, with D perhaps matching TRBD1 (6 bases). The CDR3: CASSLVGAGADSPLHF. DNA for the CDR3: TGTGCCAGCAGCTTAGTCGGGGCAGGGGCGGATTCACCCCTCCACTTT.